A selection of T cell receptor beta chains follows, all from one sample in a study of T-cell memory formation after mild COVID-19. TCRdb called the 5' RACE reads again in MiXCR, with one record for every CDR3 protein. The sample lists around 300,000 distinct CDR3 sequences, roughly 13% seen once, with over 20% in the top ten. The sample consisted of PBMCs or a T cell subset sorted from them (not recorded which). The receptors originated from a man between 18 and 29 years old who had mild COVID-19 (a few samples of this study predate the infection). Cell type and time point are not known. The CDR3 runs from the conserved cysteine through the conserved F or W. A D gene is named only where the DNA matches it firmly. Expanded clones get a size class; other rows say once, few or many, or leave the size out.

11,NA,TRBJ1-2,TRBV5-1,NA,TGCGCCAGCAGCGACACCTATGGCTACACCTTC,CASSDTYGYTF
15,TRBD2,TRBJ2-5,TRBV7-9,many,TGTGCCAGCAGCCCAACGGGGGGGGCTAAAGAGACCCAGTACTTC,CASSPTGGAKETQYF
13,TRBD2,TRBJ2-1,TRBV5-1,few,TGCGCCAGCAGCTTGACTAGCGGGGGGAGGTTGTTCTTC,CASSLTSGGRLFF
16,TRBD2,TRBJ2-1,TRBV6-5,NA,TGTGCCAGCAGTTACCTAGCGGGGGACGATTACAATGAGCAGTTCTTC,CASSYLAGDDYNEQFF
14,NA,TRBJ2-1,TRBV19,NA,TGTGCCAGTATCGGGGGGCCAGGGACTGATGAGCAGTTCTTC,CASIGGPGTDEQFF
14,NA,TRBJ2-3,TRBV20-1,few,TGCAGTGCTAATCCGGGACCAAGCACAGATACGCAGTATTTT,CSANPGPSTDTQYF
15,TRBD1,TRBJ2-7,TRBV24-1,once,TGTGCCACCAGTGACCGACAGGGGACAAAGTACGAGCAGTACTTC,CATSDRQGTKYEQYF
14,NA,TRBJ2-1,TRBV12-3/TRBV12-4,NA,TGTGCCAGCACCCCTTCCTCCGGGCTCAATGAGCAGTTCTTC,CASTPSSGLNEQFF
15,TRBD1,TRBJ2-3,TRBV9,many,TGTGCCAGCAGCGTGGGACAGTTAGGCACAGATACGCAGTATTTT,CASSVGQLGTDTQYF
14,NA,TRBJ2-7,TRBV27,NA,TGTGCCAGCAGCCCCTGGGGGTCCCTCCACGAGCAGTACTTC,CASSPWGSLHEQYF
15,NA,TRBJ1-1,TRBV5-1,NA,TGCGCCAGCAGCCCCAGACCCGACGAAGGCACTGAAGCTTTCTTT,CASSPRPDEGTEAFF
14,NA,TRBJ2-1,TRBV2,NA,TGTGCCAGCAATGCAGATAACTCCTACAATGAGCAGTTCTTC,CASNADNSYNEQFF
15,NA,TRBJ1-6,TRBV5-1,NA,TGCGCCAGCAGCTTGGATGGCAGGGACAATTCACCCCTCCACTTT,CASSLDGRDNSPLHF
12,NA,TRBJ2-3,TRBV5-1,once,TGCGCCAGCAGGGGCTTGGGGGATACGCAGTATTTT,CASRGLGDTQYF
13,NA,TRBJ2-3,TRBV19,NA,TGTGCCAGTAGTATGCAGGGAACAGATACGCAGTATTTT,CASSMQGTDTQYF
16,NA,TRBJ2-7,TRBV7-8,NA,TGTGCCAGCAGCATATACAACAGTCCGAGAAACTACGAGCAGTACTTC,CASSIYNSPRNYEQYF
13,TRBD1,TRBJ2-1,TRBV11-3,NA,TGTGCCAGCAGCTGGACAGGGGTCGGTGAGCAGTTCTTC,CASSWTGVGEQFF
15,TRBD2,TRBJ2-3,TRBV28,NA,TGTGCCAGCAGTTGGGTTAGCGGGGAGCCAGATACGCAGTATTTT,CASSWVSGEPDTQYF
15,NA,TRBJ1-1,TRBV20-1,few,TGCAGTGCTAGAGATCCCGGGGGTGGGAACACTGAAGCTTTCTTT,CSARDPGGGNTEAFF
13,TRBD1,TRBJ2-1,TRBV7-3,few,TGTGCCAGCAGTCGACAGGGGGCGCATGAGCAGTTCTTC,CASSRQGAHEQFF
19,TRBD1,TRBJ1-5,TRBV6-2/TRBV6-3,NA,TGTGCCAGCAGACGTCCCGGGACAGGGGGCGCATCACCGCGCCAGCCCCAGCATTTT,CASRRPGTGGASPRQPQHF
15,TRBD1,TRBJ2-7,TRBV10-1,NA,TGCGCCAGCAGTGGAGGACAGGGAAAACCCTACGAGCAGTACTTC,CASSGGQGKPYEQYF
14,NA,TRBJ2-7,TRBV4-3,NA,TGCGCCAGCAGCCAAGATTCTCTAGCACACCAGCAGTACTTC,CASSQDSLAHQQYF
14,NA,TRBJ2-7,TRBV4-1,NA,TGCGCCAGCAGCCAAGGTGACAGCTCCTACGAGCAGTACTTC,CASSQGDSSYEQYF
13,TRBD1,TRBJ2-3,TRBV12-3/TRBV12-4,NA,TGTGCCAGCAGGGCACAGGGGACAGATACGCAGTATTTT,CASRAQGTDTQYF
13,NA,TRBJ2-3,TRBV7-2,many,TGTGCCAGCAGCGTACCTAGCACAGATACGCAGTATTTT,CASSVPSTDTQYF
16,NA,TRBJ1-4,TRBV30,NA,TGTGCCTGGACGCCGTTGTCAGGTGTCTTTTTGCGTAAACTGTTTTTT,CAWTPLSGVFLRKLFF
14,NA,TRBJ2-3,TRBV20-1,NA,TGCAGTGCTTCGCCGGGACCCCCGCGAGATACGCAGTATTTT,CSASPGPPRDTQYF
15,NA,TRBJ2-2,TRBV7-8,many,TGTGCCAGCAGCTACTACGGGGGAAACACCGGGGAGCTGTTTTTT,CASSYYGGNTGELFF
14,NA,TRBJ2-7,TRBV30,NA,TGTGCCTGGAGTGTGGGGGGCGCCGGGGACGAGCAGTACTTC,CAWSVGGAGDEQYF
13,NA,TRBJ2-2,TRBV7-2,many,TGTGCCAGCAGCCCTCGGAGCACCGGGGAGCTGTTTTTT,CASSPRSTGELFF
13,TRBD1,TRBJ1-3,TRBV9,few,TGTGCCAGCAGCGCGGGACAGGGAAACACCATATATTTT,CASSAGQGNTIYF
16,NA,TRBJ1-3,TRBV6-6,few,TGTGCCAGCAGTTTCTCTTTCAGCGACTCTGGAAACACCATATATTTT,CASSFSFSDSGNTIYF
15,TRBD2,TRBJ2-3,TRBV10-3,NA,TGTGCCATCAGGGGACTAGCGGGGACCACAGATACGCAGTATTTT,CAIRGLAGTTDTQYF
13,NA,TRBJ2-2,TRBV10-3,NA,TGTGCCATCCCGGGACGGGGGACCGGGGAGCTGTTTTTT,CAIPGRGTGELFF
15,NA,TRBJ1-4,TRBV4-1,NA,TGCGCCAGCAGCGGGCGAGGGGTATCTAATGAAAAACTGTTTTTT,CASSGRGVSNEKLFF
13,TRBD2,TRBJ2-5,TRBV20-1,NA,TGCAGTGCGACTCCGGGAGGCGGGGAGACCCAGTACTTC,CSATPGGGETQYF
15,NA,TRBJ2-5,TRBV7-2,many,TGTGCCAGCAGCCCCCGTGTAGGGGGCCAAGAGACCCAGTACTTC,CASSPRVGGQETQYF
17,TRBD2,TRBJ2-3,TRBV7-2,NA,TGTGCCAGCAGCTACAGGACTAGCGGGGTTAGCACAGATACGCAGTATTTT,CASSYRTSGVSTDTQYF
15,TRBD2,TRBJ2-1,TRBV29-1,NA,TGCAGCGTTGGTACCATTAGCGGGGAAAAAAATGAGCAGTTCTTC,CSVGTISGEKNEQFF
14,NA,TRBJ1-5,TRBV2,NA,TGTGCCAGCAGCGGAGCATATTGGGGCCAGCCCCAGCATTTT,CASSGAYWGQPQHF
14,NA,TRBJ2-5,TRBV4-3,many,TGCGCCAGCAGCCTGACGGGCAACCAAGAGACCCAGTACTTC,CASSLTGNQETQYF
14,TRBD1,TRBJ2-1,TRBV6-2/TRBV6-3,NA,TGTGCCAGCACGGACAGGGGTCCCTACAATGAGCAGTTCTTC,CASTDRGPYNEQFF
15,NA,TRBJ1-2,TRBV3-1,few,TGTGCCAGCAGCCGAGGGACCGTCTTTCCCTATGGCTACACCTTC,CASSRGTVFPYGYTF
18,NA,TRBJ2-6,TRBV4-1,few,TGCGCCAGCAGCCATAACCCGGGACTGCGCTCTGGGGCCAACGTCCTGACTTTC,CASSHNPGLRSGANVLTF
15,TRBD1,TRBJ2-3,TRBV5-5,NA,TGTGCCAGCAGCTCTGAGGGGGCGCGCACAGATACGCAGTATTTT,CASSSEGARTDTQYF
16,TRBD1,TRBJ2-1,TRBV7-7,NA,TGTGCCAGCAGCGCAACCGCCGGGACAGGGAGAGATGAGCAGTTCTTC,CASSATAGTGRDEQFF
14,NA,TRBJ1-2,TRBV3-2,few,TGTGCCAGCAGCCCTCGACCTAGTAACTATGGCTACACCTTC,CASSPRPSNYGYTF
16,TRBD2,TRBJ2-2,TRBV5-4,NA,TGTGCCAGCAGCTTGGAACCGGGACTAGCGTTCGGGGAGCTGTTTTTT,CASSLEPGLAFGELFF
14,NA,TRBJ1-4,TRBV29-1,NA,TGCAGCGTTGGAAAAGGGGGAACTAATGAAAAACTGTTTTTT,CSVGKGGTNEKLFF
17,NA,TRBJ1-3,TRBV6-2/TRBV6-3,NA,TGTGCCAGCAGCAATCCCCGACAGGCCTCGGGGGGAAACACCATATATTTT,CASSNPRQASGGNTIYF
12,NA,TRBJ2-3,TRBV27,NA,TGTGCCAGCAGTTTCGCGGGGATAGCGCAGTATTTT,CASSFAGIAQYF
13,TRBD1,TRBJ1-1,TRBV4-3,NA,TGCGCCAGCAGCCACCTGACAGGGTCGGAAGCTTTCTTT,CASSHLTGSEAFF
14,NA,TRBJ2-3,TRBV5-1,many,TGCGCCAGCAGCCTGACCCCCCCCACAGATACGCAGTATTTT,CASSLTPPTDTQYF
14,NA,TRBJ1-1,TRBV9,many,TGTGCCAGCAGCCGCAGTACCATGAACACTGAAGCTTTCTTT,CASSRSTMNTEAFF